Given below is one T cell receptor (beta chain) in context. Original analysis: Estimated nucleated cell counts came from reference gene primer amplification. Profiled with immunoSEQ multiplex PCR; TCRdb holds only in-frame clones, not every one. The V and J calls and clone size come from that table; D and trimming were worked out from the DNA. This table holds more than 110,000 clones, 85% to 90% found once. V was pared by 3 bases and J by 1 base, with 11 bases of the junction left unmatched. Per germline, CDR1 SGHNT and CDR2 YENEEA. The CDR3 has 19 amino acids. The data are from a study of blood T cell repertoires in COVID-19. Study background: From the United States, Italy and Spain came samples of acute and convalescent COVID-19. From T cells, B-cell-depleted T cells, or PBMCs came the material, which was cDNA or gDNA.

This chain connects TRBV11-3 to TRBJ2-2; 10 bases map to TRBD2. This sequence was found in a human donor in a cohort sampled during active COVID-19. The sample consisted of peripheral blood. In DNA form, the CDR3 reads TGTGCCAGCAGCTTCAATTTACCTCTAGCGGGGGAGAACACCGGGGAGCTGTTTTTT. Translation gives CASSFNLPLAGENTGELFF.